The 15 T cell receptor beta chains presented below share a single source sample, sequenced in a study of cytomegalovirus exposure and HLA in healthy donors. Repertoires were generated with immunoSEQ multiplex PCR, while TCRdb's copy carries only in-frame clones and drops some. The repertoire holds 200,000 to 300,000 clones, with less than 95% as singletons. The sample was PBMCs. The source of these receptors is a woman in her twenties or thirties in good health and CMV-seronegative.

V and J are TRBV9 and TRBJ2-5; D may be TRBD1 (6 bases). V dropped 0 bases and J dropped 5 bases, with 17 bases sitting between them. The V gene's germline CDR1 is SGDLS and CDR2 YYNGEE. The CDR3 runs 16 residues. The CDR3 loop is CASSVGGGGFVETQYF. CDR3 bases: TGTGCCAGCAGCGTAGGAGGGGGTGGCTTTGTTGAGACCCAGTACTTC. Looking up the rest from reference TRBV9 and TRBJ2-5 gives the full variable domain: DSGVTQTPKHLITATGQRVTLRCSPRSGDLSVYWYQQSLDQGLQFLIQYYNGEERAKGNILERFSAQQFPDLHSELNLSSLELGDSALYFCASSVGGGGFVETQYFGPGTRLLVL.

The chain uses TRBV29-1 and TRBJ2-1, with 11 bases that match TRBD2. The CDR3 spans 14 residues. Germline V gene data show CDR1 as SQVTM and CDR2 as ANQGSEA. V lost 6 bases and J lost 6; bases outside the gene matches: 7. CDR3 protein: CSVMGLADFNEQFF. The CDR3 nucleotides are TGCAGCGTCATGGGACTAGCGGACTTCAATGAGCAGTTCTTC.

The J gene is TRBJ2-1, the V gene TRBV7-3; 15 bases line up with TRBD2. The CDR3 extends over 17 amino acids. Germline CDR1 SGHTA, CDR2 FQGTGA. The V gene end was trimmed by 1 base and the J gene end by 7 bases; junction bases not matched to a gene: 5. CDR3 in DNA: TGTGCCAGCAGCTTAATAATTGGGACTAGCGGGAGGAATGAGCAGTTCTTC. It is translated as CASSLIIGTSGRNEQFF.

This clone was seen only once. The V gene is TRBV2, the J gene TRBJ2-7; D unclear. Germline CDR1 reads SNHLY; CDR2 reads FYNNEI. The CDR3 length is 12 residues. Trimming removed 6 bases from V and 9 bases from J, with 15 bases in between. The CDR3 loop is CASRSQSVGQYF. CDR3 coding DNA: TGTGCCAGCAGATCCCAATCTGTAGGGCAGTACTTC.

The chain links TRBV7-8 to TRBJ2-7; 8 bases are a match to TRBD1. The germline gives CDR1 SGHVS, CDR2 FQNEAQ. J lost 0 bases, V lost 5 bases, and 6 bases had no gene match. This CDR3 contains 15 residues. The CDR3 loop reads CASSAPTGASYEQYF. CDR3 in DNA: TGTGCCAGCAGCGCGCCGACAGGGGCCTCCTACGAGCAGTACTTC.

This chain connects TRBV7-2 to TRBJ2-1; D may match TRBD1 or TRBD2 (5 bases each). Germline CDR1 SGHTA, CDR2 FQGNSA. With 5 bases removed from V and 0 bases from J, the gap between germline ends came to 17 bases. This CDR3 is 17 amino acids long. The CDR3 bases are TGTGCCAGCAGCCTATCTCCGGGGACGTACTCCTACAATGAGCAGTTCTTC. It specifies CASSLSPGTYSYNEQFF.

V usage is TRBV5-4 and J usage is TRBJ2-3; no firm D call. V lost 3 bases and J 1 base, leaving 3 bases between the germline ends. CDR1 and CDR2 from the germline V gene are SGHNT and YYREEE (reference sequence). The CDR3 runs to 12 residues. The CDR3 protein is CASSSGTDTQYF. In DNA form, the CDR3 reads TGTGCCAGCAGCTCAGGCACAGATACGCAGTATTTT.

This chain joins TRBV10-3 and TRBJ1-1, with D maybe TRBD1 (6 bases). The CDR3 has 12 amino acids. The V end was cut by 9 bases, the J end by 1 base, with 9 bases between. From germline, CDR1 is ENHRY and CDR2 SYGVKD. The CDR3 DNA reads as TGTGCCATTAAGACAGGGAACACTGAAGCTTTCTTT. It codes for CAIKTGNTEAFF.

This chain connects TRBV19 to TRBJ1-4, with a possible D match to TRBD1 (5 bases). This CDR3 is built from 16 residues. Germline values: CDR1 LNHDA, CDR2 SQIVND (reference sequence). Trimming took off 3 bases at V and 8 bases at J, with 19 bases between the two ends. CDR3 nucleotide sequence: TGTGCCAGTAGTATCCCTACCGGGACCAAAAGAGAAAAACTGTTTTTT. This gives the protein CASSIPTGTKREKLFF.

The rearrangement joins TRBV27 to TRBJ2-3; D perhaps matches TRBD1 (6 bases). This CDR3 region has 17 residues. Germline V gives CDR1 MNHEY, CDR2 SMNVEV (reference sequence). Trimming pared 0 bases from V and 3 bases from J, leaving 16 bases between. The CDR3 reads CASSLSRGQPVTDTQYF. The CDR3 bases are TGTGCCAGCAGTTTATCCAGAGGACAGCCTGTAACAGATACGCAGTATTTT.

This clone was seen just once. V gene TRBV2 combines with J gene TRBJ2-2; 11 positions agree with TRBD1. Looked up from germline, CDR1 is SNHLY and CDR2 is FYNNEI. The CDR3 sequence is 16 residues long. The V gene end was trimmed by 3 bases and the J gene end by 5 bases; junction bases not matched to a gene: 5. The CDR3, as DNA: TGTGCCAGCAGTGATGAGGGACAGGGGGGAACCGGGGAGCTGTTTTTT. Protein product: CASSDEGQGGTGELFF. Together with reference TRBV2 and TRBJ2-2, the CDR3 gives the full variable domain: EPEVTQTPSHQVTQMGQEVILRCVPISNHLYFYWYRQILGQKVEFLVSFYNNEISEKSEIFDDQFSVERPDGSNFTLKIRSTKLEDSAMYFCASSDEGQGGTGELFFGEGSRLTVL.

The CDR3 DNA is TGTGCCAGCAGCAGAAATTGGGATGAGCAGTTCTTC. This encodes CASSRNWDEQFF. V and J are TRBV9 and TRBJ2-1; D is uncertain. CDR1 is SGDLS and CDR2 is YYNGEE in the germline V gene. This CDR3 is 12 amino acids long. Trimming took off 4 bases at V and 8 bases at J, with 10 bases between the two ends.

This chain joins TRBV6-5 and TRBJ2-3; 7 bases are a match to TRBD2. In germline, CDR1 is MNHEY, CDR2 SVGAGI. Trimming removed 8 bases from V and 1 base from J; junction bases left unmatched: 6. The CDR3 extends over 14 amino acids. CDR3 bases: TGTGCCAGCTCTGCGGGAGACGGCACAGATACGCAGTATTTT. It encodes CASSAGDGTDTQYF.

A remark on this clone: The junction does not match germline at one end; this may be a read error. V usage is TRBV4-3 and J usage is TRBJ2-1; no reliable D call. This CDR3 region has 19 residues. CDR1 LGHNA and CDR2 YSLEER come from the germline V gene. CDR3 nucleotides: TGCGCCAGCAGCCCATGGGTTCCGGGCAGTAGCTCGCTAAGTAGGACGCCGATCTTC. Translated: CASSPWVPGSSSLSRTPIF.

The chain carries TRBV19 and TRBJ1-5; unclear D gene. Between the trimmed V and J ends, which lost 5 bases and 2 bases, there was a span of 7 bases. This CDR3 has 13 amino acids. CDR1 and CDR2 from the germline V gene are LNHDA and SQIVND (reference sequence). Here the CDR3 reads CASSVEGNQPQHF. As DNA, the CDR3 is TGTGCCAGTAGTGTGGAGGGCAATCAGCCCCAGCATTTT.